A selection of T cell receptor beta chains follows, all from one sample in a study of molecular identifiers for immune sequencing clone quantification. TCRdb passed the PCR reads through MiXCR, listing each CDR3 protein once. Among about 510,000 distinct CDR3 sequences listed, roughly 23% were seen once. Sequenced material: naive CD8+ T cells from blood, with Jurkat cell RNA spiked in. These receptors were taken from a human donor in good health. Some libraries in this study had Jurkat cell RNA spiked in. CDR3s include the opening cysteine and the closing phenylalanine or tryptophan. A D gene is named only where the DNA matches it firmly. Where a row states a size, it is once, few, many or the class of an expanded clone; other rows omit it.

J: TRBJ2-2
D: .
V: TRBV19
size: many
CDR3: CASSTGHLTGELFF
DNA: TGTGCCAGTAGTACGGGACACCTCACCGGGGAGCTGTTTTTT

J: TRBJ2-2
D: TRBD2
V: TRBV24-1
size: many
CDR3: CATSEASGPNTGELFF
DNA: TGTGCCACCAGTGAAGCTAGCGGACCGAACACCGGGGAGCTGTTTTTT

J: TRBJ2-2
D: .
V: TRBV20-1
size: .
CDR3: CSAKGDPTSDRTLVFSGELFF
DNA: TGCAGTGCTAAAGGGGACCCGACTTCCGACCGAACACTTGTGTTTAGCGGGGAGCTGTTTTTT

J: TRBJ2-7
D: .
V: TRBV30
size: .
CDR3: CAWSVMPGASYEQYF
DNA: TGTGCCTGGAGTGTAATGCCGGGAGCCTCCTACGAGCAGTACTTC

J: TRBJ1-5
D: .
V: TRBV2
size: .
CDR3: CASSARGSFQPQHF
DNA: TGTGCCAGCAGTGCCCGGGGGTCTTTTCAGCCCCAGCATTTT

J: TRBJ2-1
D: .
V: TRBV7-9
size: .
CDR3: CASSLSTISSYNEQFF
DNA: TGTGCCAGCAGCTTATCTACTATAAGCTCCTACAATGAGCAGTTCTTC

J: TRBJ2-2
D: .
V: TRBV6-1
size: few
CDR3: CASSEPGRPNTGELFF
DNA: TGTGCCAGCAGTGAACCCGGCAGGCCGAACACCGGGGAGCTGTTTTTT

J: TRBJ1-2
D: .
V: TRBV20-1
size: few
CDR3: CSAGGAGIDGYTF
DNA: TGCAGTGCTGGGGGGGCAGGGATCGATGGCTACACCTTC

J: TRBJ2-6
D: .
V: TRBV18
size: many
CDR3: CASSLTGISGANVLTF
DNA: TGTGCCAGCTCCCTAACAGGGATCTCTGGGGCCAACGTCCTGACTTTC

J: TRBJ2-5
D: .
V: TRBV15
size: .
CDR3: CATSRSLPVAQYF
DNA: TGTGCCACCAGCAGGTCCCTGCCAGTCGCCCAGTACTTC

J: TRBJ1-1
D: .
V: TRBV28
size: many
CDR3: CASSDAGHRAFF
DNA: TGTGCCAGCAGTGACGCGGGACACAGAGCTTTCTTT

J: TRBJ2-3
D: .
V: TRBV20-1
size: many
CDR3: CSARDSSTDTQYF
DNA: TGCAGTGCAAGGGACTCTAGCACAGATACGCAGTATTTT

J: TRBJ1-1
D: .
V: TRBV4-1
size: few
CDR3: CASSQEQGNTEAFF
DNA: TGCGCCAGCAGCCAAGAACAGGGGAACACTGAAGCTTTCTTT

J: TRBJ2-7
D: TRBD1
V: TRBV3-1
size: many
CDR3: CASSQDRLSGGEAYEQYF
DNA: TGTGCCAGCAGCCAAGATCGGTTGTCAGGGGGAGAAGCCTACGAGCAGTACTTC

J: TRBJ2-1
D: TRBD2
V: TRBV12-3/TRBV12-4
size: few
CDR3: CASRATSGTINEQFF
DNA: TGTGCCAGCAGGGCGACTAGCGGGACTATCAATGAGCAGTTCTTC

J: TRBJ2-7
D: .
V: TRBV20-1
size: .
CDR3: CSASPEGTNPWNEQYF
DNA: TGCAGTGCTAGCCCCGAAGGGACCAACCCTTGGAACGAGCAGTACTTC

J: TRBJ2-1
D: .
V: TRBV20-1
size: many
CDR3: CSASFRSYNEQFF
DNA: TGCAGTGCTAGTTTTAGGTCCTACAATGAGCAGTTCTTC

J: TRBJ1-5
D: .
V: TRBV27
size: few
CDR3: CASSLIPVGGNQPQHF
DNA: TGTGCCAGCAGTTTGATACCGGTAGGCGGCAATCAGCCCCAGCATTTT

J: TRBJ2-3
D: TRBD2
V: TRBV7-6
size: .
CDR3: CVSSRYGGADTQYF
DNA: TGTGTCAGCAGCCGTTATGGGGGGGCAGATACGCAGTATTTT

J: TRBJ2-3
D: .
V: TRBV11-3
size: .
CDR3: CASSIGGGGDTQYF
DNA: TGTGCCAGCAGCATAGGCGGGGGCGGAGATACGCAGTATTTT

J: TRBJ1-2
D: .
V: TRBV7-2
size: many
CDR3: CASSLGAGTDYGYTF
DNA: TGTGCCAGCAGCTTAGGAGCGGGGACGGACTATGGCTACACCTTC

J: TRBJ2-5
D: .
V: TRBV7-9
size: many
CDR3: CASSSATQAETQYF
DNA: TGTGCCAGCAGCTCAGCTACCCAGGCGGAGACCCAGTACTTC

J: TRBJ1-4
D: .
V: TRBV12-3/TRBV12-4
size: few
CDR3: CASSLRPGLTNEKLFF
DNA: TGTGCCAGCAGTTTGAGGCCAGGGCTGACTAATGAAAAACTGTTTTTT

J: TRBJ2-7
D: .
V: TRBV11-2
size: .
CDR3: CASSSGSRGQYF
DNA: TGTGCCAGCAGCTCCGGTAGCCGCGGGCAGTACTTC

J: TRBJ2-2
D: .
V: TRBV29-1
size: many
CDR3: CSVAGTRGTGELFF
DNA: TGCAGCGTGGCCGGGACAAGGGGGACCGGGGAGCTGTTTTTT

J: TRBJ1-2
D: .
V: TRBV7-6
size: .
CDR3: CASSSGLENKVNYGYTF
DNA: TGTGCCAGCAGCTCCGGCTTAGAAAATAAAGTCAACTATGGCTACACCTTC

J: TRBJ2-3
D: TRBD2
V: TRBV5-6
size: .
CDR3: CASSPGTSGGVSTDTQYF
DNA: TGTGCCAGCAGCCCAGGGACTAGCGGGGGCGTCAGCACAGATACGCAGTATTTT

J: TRBJ2-2
D: .
V: TRBV7-9
size: many
CDR3: CARGGPPTGELFF
DNA: TGTGCGCGAGGAGGGCCTCCCACCGGGGAGCTGTTTTTT

J: TRBJ2-3
D: TRBD1
V: TRBV7-6
size: many
CDR3: CASSLGWTGESTDTQYF
DNA: TGTGCCAGCAGCTTAGGGTGGACAGGCGAAAGCACAGATACGCAGTATTTT

J: TRBJ1-4
D: .
V: TRBV7-9
size: many
CDR3: CASSMGDEKLFF
DNA: TGTGCCAGCAGCATGGGAGATGAAAAACTGTTTTTT

J: TRBJ1-1
D: .
V: TRBV30
size: few
CDR3: CAWSVSPVNTEAFF
DNA: TGTGCCTGGAGTGTAAGTCCAGTAAACACTGAAGCTTTCTTT

J: TRBJ2-5
D: .
V: TRBV5-1
size: many
CDR3: CASSLEAGAQETQYF
DNA: TGCGCCAGCAGCTTGGAGGCCGGGGCCCAAGAGACCCAGTACTTC

J: TRBJ2-1
D: TRBD2
V: TRBV12-3/TRBV12-4
size: .
CDR3: CASSEAGAYNEQFF
DNA: TGTGCCAGCAGTGAAGCGGGGGCGTACAATGAGCAGTTCTTC

J: TRBJ2-3
D: .
V: TRBV4-3
size: many
CDR3: CASSQDREGTDTQYF
DNA: TGCGCCAGCAGCCAAGACAGGGAAGGCACAGATACGCAGTATTTT

J: TRBJ2-5
D: .
V: TRBV7-9
size: many
CDR3: CATETGFYVETQYF
DNA: TGTGCCACCGAAACAGGGTTCTACGTAGAGACCCAGTACTTC

J: TRBJ1-4
D: .
V: TRBV4-3
size: .
CDR3: CASSQDRGVRTNEKLFF
DNA: TGCGCCAGCAGCCAAGATCGGGGGGTTAGGACTAATGAAAAACTGTTTTTT

J: TRBJ2-2
D: TRBD2
V: TRBV9
size: many
CDR3: CASSVGASGSTGELFF
DNA: TGTGCCAGCAGCGTAGGGGCTAGCGGGAGTACCGGGGAGCTGTTTTTT

J: TRBJ2-3
D: TRBD2
V: TRBV4-1
size: many
CDR3: CASSQDGTSGINTDTQYF
DNA: TGCGCCAGCAGCCAAGATGGGACTAGCGGGATTAACACAGATACGCAGTATTTT

J: TRBJ2-1
D: TRBD2
V: TRBV24-1
size: many
CDR3: CATSYGLAGGGNEQFF
DNA: TGTGCCACCAGTTACGGACTAGCGGGAGGCGGGAATGAGCAGTTCTTC

J: TRBJ2-1
D: .
V: TRBV28
size: few
CDR3: CASSRLREYNEQFF
DNA: TGTGCCAGCAGCCGCCTTAGAGAGTACAATGAGCAGTTCTTC

J: TRBJ2-7
D: TRBD2
V: TRBV27
size: .
CDR3: CASQGLAGEQYF
DNA: TGTGCCAGTCAAGGACTAGCGGGGGAGCAGTACTTC

J: TRBJ2-5
D: .
V: TRBV10-3
size: few
CDR3: CAIRDGERRETQYF
DNA: TGTGCCATCAGGGACGGGGAGAGGAGGGAGACCCAGTACTTC

J: TRBJ1-6
D: TRBD1
V: TRBV7-9
size: few
CDR3: CASSLMGQGNSPLHF
DNA: TGTGCCAGCAGCCTCATGGGACAGGGTAATTCACCCCTCCACTTT

J: TRBJ2-6
D: .
V: TRBV28
size: .
CDR3: CASSLGGDTGANVLTF
DNA: TGTGCCAGCAGTTTAGGAGGGGATACTGGGGCCAACGTCCTGACTTTC

J: TRBJ2-6
D: TRBD1
V: TRBV6-2/TRBV6-3
size: .
CDR3: CACDRGARSGANVLTF
DNA: TGTGCCTGCGACAGGGGGGCTCGTTCTGGGGCCAACGTCCTGACTTTC

J: TRBJ1-1
D: .
V: TRBV11-3
size: few
CDR3: CASSSNRENTEAFF
DNA: TGTGCCAGCAGCTCAAACAGGGAGAACACTGAAGCTTTCTTT

J: TRBJ2-1
D: TRBD2
V: TRBV29-1
size: .
CDR3: CSGLAGSSYNEQFF
DNA: TGCAGCGGGCTAGCGGGGAGCTCCTACAATGAGCAGTTCTTC

J: TRBJ2-7
D: .
V: TRBV27
size: .
CDR3: CASSLDRSEQYF
DNA: TGTGCCAGCAGCCTCGACAGATCCGAGCAGTACTTC

J: TRBJ2-7
D: .
V: TRBV20-1
size: .
CDR3: CSARFAGYEQYF
DNA: TGCAGTGCTAGGTTCGCTGGGTACGAGCAGTACTTC

J: TRBJ2-1
D: .
V: TRBV14
size: .
CDR3: CASSPPGPPIYNEQFF
DNA: TGTGCCAGCAGCCCCCCGGGCCCACCTATTTACAATGAGCAGTTCTTC

J: TRBJ1-1
D: TRBD1
V: TRBV28
size: few
CDR3: CASRPRQGAAEAFF
DNA: TGTGCCAGCAGGCCCAGACAGGGGGCCGCTGAAGCTTTCTTT